This T cell receptor (beta chain) was retrieved from a study of blood T cells in healthy people across ages. In the study overall: When template switching was applied, about one barcoded beta molecule was captured per two T cells.

This clonotype was detected once. Germline V gene sequence: CDR1 SGHTA, CDR2 FQGNSA. The CDR3 has 15 amino acids. V lost 1 base, J lost 5 bases, and 12 bases lay in between. The authors ran a second PCR of 7 to 11 cycles using a sample-barcoded 5' primer and a J-beta primer mix. TCRdb independently ran MiXCR on the 5' RACE reads; one entry per CDR3 protein. The repertoire holds roughly 680,000 distinct CDR3 sequences, with about 50% as singletons. Isolating PBMCs gave at least 6.5 million of these cells per sample. This sequence was found in an elderly woman in good health. The sequenced sample consisted of blood. This chain joins TRBV7-2 and TRBJ1-5; no reliable D call. The CDR3 is CASSLENVGYQPQHF. CDR3 in DNA: TGTGCCAGCAGCTTAGAGAATGTCGGCTATCAGCCCCAGCATTTT.